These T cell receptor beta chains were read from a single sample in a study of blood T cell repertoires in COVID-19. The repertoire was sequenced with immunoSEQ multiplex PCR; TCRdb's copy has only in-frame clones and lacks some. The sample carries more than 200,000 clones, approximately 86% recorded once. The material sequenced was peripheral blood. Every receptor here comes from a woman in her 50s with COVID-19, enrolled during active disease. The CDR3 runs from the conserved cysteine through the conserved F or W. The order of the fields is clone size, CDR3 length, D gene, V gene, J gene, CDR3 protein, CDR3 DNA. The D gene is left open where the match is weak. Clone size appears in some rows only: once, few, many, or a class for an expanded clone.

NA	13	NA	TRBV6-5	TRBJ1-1	CASSYRGPNEAFF	TGTGCCAGCAGTTACAGGGGTCCAAATGAAGCTTTCTTT
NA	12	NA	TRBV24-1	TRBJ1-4	CATSGATEKLFF	TGTGCCACCAGTGGGGCTACCGAAAAACTGTTTTTT
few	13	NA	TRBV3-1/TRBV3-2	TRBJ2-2	CASSHLATGELFF	TGTGCCAGCAGCCATCTAGCCACCGGGGAGCTGTTTTTT
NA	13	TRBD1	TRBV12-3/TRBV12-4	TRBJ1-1	CASSNRGFAEAFF	TGTGCCAGCAGTAACAGGGGTTTCGCTGAAGCTTTCTTT
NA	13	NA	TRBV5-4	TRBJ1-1	CASSFLADRRAFF	TGTGCCAGCAGCTTCTTGGCTGACAGGCGAGCTTTCTTT
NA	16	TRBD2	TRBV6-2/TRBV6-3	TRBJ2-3	CASSYRAGERTDTQYF	TGTGCCAGCAGTTACAGAGCGGGGGAGCGCACAGATACGCAGTATTTT
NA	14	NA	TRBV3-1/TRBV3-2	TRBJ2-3	CASSQFLSTDTQYF	TGTGCCAGCAGCCAATTTCTGAGCACAGATACGCAGTATTTT
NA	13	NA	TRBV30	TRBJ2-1	CAWSVSGPNEQFF	TGTGCCTGGAGTGTCAGTGGGCCCAATGAGCAGTTCTTC
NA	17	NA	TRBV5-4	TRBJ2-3	CASSPPPMGGRTDTQYF	TGTGCCAGCAGCCCCCCCCCAATGGGGGGACGCACAGATACGCAGTATTTT
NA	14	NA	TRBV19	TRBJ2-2	CASSILANTGELFF	TGTGCCAGTAGTATACTTGCGAACACCGGGGAGCTGTTTTTT
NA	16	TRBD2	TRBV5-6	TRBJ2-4	CASSDTGLAGGNIQYF	TGTGCCAGCAGCGATACCGGACTAGCGGGGGGAAACATTCAGTACTTC
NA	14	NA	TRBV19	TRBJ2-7	CASEGGAGSYEQYF	TGTGCCAGTGAGGGGGGGGCCGGCTCCTACGAGCAGTACTTC
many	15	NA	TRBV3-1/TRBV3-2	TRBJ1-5	CASSQDLMSNQPQHF	TGTGCCAGCAGCCAAGATCTAATGAGCAATCAGCCCCAGCATTTT
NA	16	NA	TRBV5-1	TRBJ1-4	CASREGFGRSNEKLFF	TGCGCCAGCAGGGAGGGGTTTGGACGCTCAAATGAAAAACTGTTTTTT
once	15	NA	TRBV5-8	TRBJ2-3	CASSLRSRGTDTQYF	TGTGCCAGCAGCTTAAGGAGCCGGGGCACAGATACGCAGTATTTT
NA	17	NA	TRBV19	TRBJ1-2	CASTLLSAGRHLYGYTF	TGTGCCAGTACCCTCCTCTCGGCAGGGCGTCACCTCTATGGCTACACCTTC
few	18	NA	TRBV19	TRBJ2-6	CASSIRGQGGDGANVLTF	TGTGCCAGTAGTATTCGAGGGCAGGGGGGCGACGGGGCCAACGTCCTGACTTTC
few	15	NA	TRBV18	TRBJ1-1	CASSLQGLADTEAFF	TGTGCCAGCTCACTCCAGGGGTTGGCGGACACTGAAGCTTTCTTT
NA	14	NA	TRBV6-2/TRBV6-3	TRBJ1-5	CASSQRQVNQPQHF	TGTGCCAGCAGTCAGCGGCAGGTTAATCAGCCCCAGCATTTT
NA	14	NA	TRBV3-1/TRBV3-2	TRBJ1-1	CASSQLEGASEAFF	TGTGCCAGCAGCCAGTTGGAAGGGGCTAGTGAAGCTTTCTTT
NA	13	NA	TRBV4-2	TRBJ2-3	CASSQGGGDTQYF	TGTGCCAGCAGCCAAGGAGGGGGAGATACGCAGTATTTT
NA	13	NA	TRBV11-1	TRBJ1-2	CASSLGLNYGYTF	TGTGCCAGCAGCCTTGGACTTAACTATGGCTACACCTTC
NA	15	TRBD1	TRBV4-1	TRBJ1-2	CASSQGEQGGYGYTF	TGCGCCAGCAGCCAAGGGGAGCAGGGGGGCTATGGCTACACCTTC
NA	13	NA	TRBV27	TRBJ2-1	CASGYKTPGGQFF	TGTGCCAGCGGCTACAAAACCCCCGGAGGGCAGTTCTTC
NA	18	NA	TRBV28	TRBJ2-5	CASSFHRALPPNQETQYF	TGTGCCAGCAGTTTTCACAGGGCCCTACCCCCCAACCAAGAGACCCAGTACTTC
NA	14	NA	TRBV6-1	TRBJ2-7	CASSDILQGREQYF	TGTGCCAGCAGTGACATACTACAGGGACGCGAGCAGTACTTC
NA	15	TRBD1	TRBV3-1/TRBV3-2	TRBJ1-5	CASSQGQGASQPQHF	TGTGCCAGCAGCCAAGGACAGGGGGCGAGTCAGCCCCAGCATTTT
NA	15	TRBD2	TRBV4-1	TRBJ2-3	CASSHFGGSTDTQYF	TGCGCCAGCAGCCATTTCGGGGGGAGCACAGATACGCAGTATTTT
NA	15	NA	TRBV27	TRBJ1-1	CASSLLTPRGTEAFF	TGTGCCAGCAGTTTACTGACTCCACGGGGGACTGAAGCTTTCTTT
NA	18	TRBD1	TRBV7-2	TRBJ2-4	CASSSQLDRVVAKNIQYF	TGTGCCAGCAGCTCCCAGTTGGACAGGGTGGTGGCCAAAAACATTCAGTACTTC
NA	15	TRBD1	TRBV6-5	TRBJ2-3	CASGAGTGSTDTQYF	TGTGCCAGCGGGGCGGGGACAGGGAGCACAGATACGCAGTATTTT
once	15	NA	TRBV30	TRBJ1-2	CAWSVRGTYNYGYTF	TGTGCCTGGAGTGTACGCGGAACCTATAACTATGGCTACACCTTC
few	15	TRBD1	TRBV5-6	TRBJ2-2	CASSLYNRGTGELFF	TGTGCCAGCAGCTTATACAACAGGGGGACCGGGGAGCTGTTTTTT
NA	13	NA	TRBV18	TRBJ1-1	CASSQGMNTEAFF	TGTGCCAGCTCACAGGGGATGAACACTGAAGCTTTCTTT
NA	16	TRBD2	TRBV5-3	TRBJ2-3	CARSRKGLAGQDTQYF	TGTGCCAGAAGCCGCAAAGGACTAGCGGGGCAAGATACGCAGTATTTT
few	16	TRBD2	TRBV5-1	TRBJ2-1	CASSPTPSGGANEQFF	TGCGCCAGCAGCCCTACCCCTAGCGGGGGGGCGAATGAGCAGTTCTTC
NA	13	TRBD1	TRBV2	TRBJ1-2	CASSVDRNYGYTF	TGTGCCAGCAGTGTGGACAGGAACTATGGCTACACCTTC
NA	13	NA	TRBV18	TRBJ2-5	CASSQGLYETQYF	TGTGCCAGCTCACAGGGGTTGTATGAGACCCAGTACTTC
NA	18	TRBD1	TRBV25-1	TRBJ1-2	CASSEEHGEWTGGVGYTF	TGTGCCAGCAGTGAGGAGCATGGGGAATGGACAGGGGGAGTCGGCTACACCTTC
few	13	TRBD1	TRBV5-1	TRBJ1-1	CASSWTGGTEAFF	TGCGCCAGCAGCTGGACAGGGGGGACTGAAGCTTTCTTT
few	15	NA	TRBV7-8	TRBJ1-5	CASSPFGGSNQPQHF	TGTGCCAGCAGCCCCTTCGGGGGTAGCAATCAGCCCCAGCATTTT